This TCR beta chain was captured by sequencing in a study of shared clonotypes between healthy human individuals. General study points: Estimated clonotype richness was generally higher in naive than memory subsets.

The CDR3 spans 16 residues. Germline CDR1 LNHDA, CDR2 SQIVND (reference sequence). V lost 4 bases and J lost 5; bases outside the gene matches: 4. The repertoire was sequenced with immunoSEQ multiplex PCR; TCRdb's copy has only in-frame clones and lacks some. Among about 2 million clones, 90% to 95% were seen once, and the ten largest hold roughly 0.13%. In regard to this clone: Antigen specificity is unknown.

V usage is TRBV19 and J usage is TRBJ2-1, with 14 bases fitting TRBD2. The sample comprised naive CD4+ T cells sorted from blood. Subset meaning: CD45RA+ positively selected. This receptor was identified in a man between 18 and 35 years old in good health. The CDR3 DNA reads TGTGCCAGTAGTAAGGGACTAGCGGGAGTAGACAATGAGCAGTTCTTC. Residues: CASSKGLAGVDNEQFF.